A single sample is the source of the 30 T cell receptor beta chains below, sequenced in a study of early stage breast cancer tumors. Assay: immunoSEQ multiplex PCR; the TCRdb copy retains only in-frame clones and omits some. The table shows about 69,000 clones, with over 80% occurring only once. The sample consisted of blood. These receptors originate from a person in their 40s with breast cancer.

This chain joins TRBV28 and TRBJ1-4; the D gene is possibly TRBD1 (5 bases). In germline, CDR1 is MDHEN, CDR2 SYDVKM. V lost 6 bases to trimming and J lost 8 bases, with 16 bases between them. The CDR3 covers 14 residues. As DNA, the CDR3 is TGTGCCAGCAGCGATGGGGCAATGAAAGAAAAACTGTTTTTT. This sequence encodes CASSDGAMKEKLFF. Complete variable domain (other parts from reference TRBV28 and TRBJ1-4): DVKVTQSSRYLVKRTGEKVFLECVQDMDHENMFWYRQDPGLGLRLIYFSYDVKMKEKGDIPEGYSVSREKKERFSLILESASTNQTSMYLCASSDGAMKEKLFFGSGTQLSVL.

The V call is TRBV5-1, the J call TRBJ1-2, with TRBD1 as a possible D gene (5 bases). This CDR3 has 15 residues. Trimming cost V 5 bases and J 0 bases, with 14 bases left between them. Germline values: CDR1 SGHRS, CDR2 YFSETQ. The CDR3: CASRSNSGSNYGYTF. The CDR3 DNA sequence: TGCGCCAGCAGATCGAATTCAGGGTCTAACTATGGCTACACCTTC.

The V and J genes are TRBV6-1 and TRBJ1-1, with 12 bases identical to TRBD1. Germline V gene sequence: CDR1 MNHNS, CDR2 SASEGT. V was pared by 4 bases and J by 0 bases, with 9 bases of the junction left unmatched. The length of the CDR3 is 18 residues. The CDR3 spells CASSVPGQGARMNTEAFF. In DNA form, the CDR3 reads TGTGCCAGCAGTGTTCCGGGACAGGGGGCGAGAATGAACACTGAAGCTTTCTTT.

This chain connects TRBV20-1 to TRBJ2-5; D ambiguous. Between the trimmed V and J ends, which lost 3 bases and 7 bases, there was a span of 9 bases. CDR3 length: 11 residues. CDR1 and CDR2 (germline): DFQATT, SNEGSKA (reference sequence). The CDR3 region is CSASQLGTQYF. The CDR3 DNA follows: TGCAGTGCTAGCCAACTGGGGACCCAGTACTTC.

This chain links TRBV6-5 with TRBJ2-7; D is perhaps TRBD1 (6 bases). Germline CDR1 reads MNHEY; CDR2 reads SVGAGI. The V end was cut by 6 bases, the J end by 5 bases, with 14 bases between. This CDR3 is built from 13 residues. The DNA for the CDR3 is TGTGCCAGCAGAAGGCACAGGGACGACGAGCAGTACTTC. Translation gives CASRRHRDDEQYF.

The chain uses TRBV19 and TRBJ2-7; D is ambiguous. This CDR3 is 15 amino acids long. CDR1 and CDR2 from the germline V gene are LNHDA and SQIVND (reference sequence). The V and J ends lost 3 bases and 3 bases respectively, with 15 bases between them. The CDR3 loop reads CASSMDPRPGYEQYF. In DNA, the CDR3 is TGTGCCAGTAGTATGGACCCGCGGCCCGGCTACGAGCAGTACTTC.

The chain employs TRBV7-3 and TRBJ1-1; D remains unclear. The length of the CDR3 is 15 residues. The V gene lost 5 bases and the J gene lost 1 base, with 14 bases spanning the gap. The germline V gene encodes CDR1 SGHTA and CDR2 FQGTGA. The CDR3 protein is CASSPGPGENTEAFF. The CDR3 DNA reads as TGTGCCAGCAGCCCAGGCCCCGGGGAGAACACTGAAGCTTTCTTT.

This clone was seen once. V usage is TRBV7-9 and J usage is TRBJ1-3, with D perhaps TRBD1 (6 bases). Trimming took off 4 bases at V and 3 bases at J, with 19 bases between the two ends. The germline CDR1 and CDR2 sequences are SEHNR and FQNEAQ (reference sequence). The CDR3 runs 17 residues. The CDR3 region has the DNA TGTGCCAGCAGCTCGGCGGGGGGCGCTTTGTATGGAAACACCATATATTTT. As protein: CASSSAGGALYGNTIYF.

The chain is built from TRBV28 and TRBJ1-4; possibly TRBD1 for D (5 bases). Between the trimmed V and J ends, which lost 6 bases and 0 bases, there was a span of 14 bases. Per the germline V gene, CDR1 is MDHEN and CDR2 is SYDVKM. CDR3 length equals 16 residues. The DNA of the CDR3 is TGTGCCAGCAGATCCCAGGGAATTGCAACTAATGAAAAACTGTTTTTT. Its protein product is CASRSQGIATNEKLFF.

The V call is TRBV23-1, the J call TRBJ2-6; 7 nucleotides align to TRBD1. TRBV23-1 is recorded as an ORF, its role being uncertain. J was trimmed by 2 bases and V by 8 bases; bases with no gene match: 12. The CDR3 covers 17 residues. The CDR3 DNA sequence: TGCGCCAGCGCGCCTCAGGGTCAGGGGGCTGGGGCCAACGTCCTGACTTTC. This sequence encodes CASAPQGQGAGANVLTF.

The V call is TRBV7-9, the J call TRBJ2-1, with 9 bases that match TRBD1. V was pared by 2 bases and J by 14 bases, with 4 bases of the junction left unmatched. Germline-derived CDR1 and CDR2 are SEHNR and FQNEAQ (reference sequence). The CDR3 runs to 12 residues. The CDR3 DNA sequence: TGTGCCAGCAGCTTAACCGGACAGGGGAAGTTCTTC. Encoded protein: CASSLTGQGKFF.

This clone has just a few counts. The V gene is TRBV5-5, the J gene TRBJ2-2; tentative D call: TRBD1 (6 bases). Germline V lookup: CDR1 SGHKS, CDR2 YYEKEE (reference sequence). V lost 1 base and J 3 bases, leaving 10 bases between the germline ends. The CDR3 is 15 amino acids. The CDR3 DNA sequence: TGTGCCAGCAGCTTGAGGACAGCTTACACCGGGGAGCTGTTTTTT. It translates to CASSLRTAYTGELFF. The whole variable domain, remainder taken from reference TRBV5-5 and TRBJ2-2, is DAGVTQSPTHLIKTRGQQVTLRCSPISGHKSVSWYQQVLGQGPQFIFQYYEKEERGRGNFPDRFSARQFPNYSSELNVNALLLGDSALYLCASSLRTAYTGELFFGEGSRLTVL.

The J gene is TRBJ2-1, the V gene TRBV6-7; TRBD2 agrees at 9 bases. TRBV6-7 is given ORF status, its function remaining uncertain. The CDR3 runs to 20 residues. The trim removed 0 bases at V and 5 bases at J, leaving 17 bases unmatched. The CDR3 is CASSYSPARSGRITHNEQFF. DNA of the CDR3: TGTGCCAGCAGTTACTCTCCGGCGCGCAGCGGGAGGATCACCCACAATGAGCAGTTCTTC.

CDR3 nucleotide sequence: TGTGCCAGCAGTTTATCCCGACGGGCGGGAGCTTTCTTT. It specifies CASSLSRRAGAFF. The J gene is TRBJ1-1, the V gene TRBV28; D is unclear. Trimming stripped 1 base from V and 10 bases from J, with 13 bases between. The CDR3 has 13 amino acids. Germline V gene lookup returns CDR1 MDHEN and CDR2 SYDVKM.

The CDR3 is CASSGLSLRGQYF. The CDR3 DNA follows: TGTGCCAGCAGCGGTCTCTCTCTACGAGGGCAGTACTTC. The chain combines TRBV11-2 with TRBJ2-7; D ambiguous. V lost 5 bases, J lost 9 bases, and 17 bases lay in between. The CDR3 is 13 residues long. Germline assignment: CDR1 SGHAT and CDR2 FQNNGV.

This sequence joins TRBV5-6 and TRBJ1-5; no reliable D call. Germline CDR1 and CDR2: SGHDT and YYEEEE. The V end was cut by 3 bases, the J end by 5 bases, with 15 bases between. The CDR3 extends over 15 amino acids. CDR3 bases: TGTGCCAGCAGCTATGCCGGGAAAGCCCATCAGCCCCAGCATTTT. It encodes CASSYAGKAHQPQHF.

V usage is TRBV27 and J usage is TRBJ2-3; no clear D. The CDR3 spans 12 residues. Germline-derived CDR1 and CDR2 are MNHEY and SMNVEV (reference sequence). The germline V and J ends were trimmed by 3 bases and 7 bases, with 8 bases remaining between them. CDR3 sequence reads: CASSFYGHTQYF. For the CDR3, the DNA is TGTGCCAGCAGTTTCTATGGGCATACGCAGTATTTT.

The chain is built from TRBV5-5 and TRBJ2-7; possibly TRBD2 for D (6 bases). This CDR3 comprises 15 residues. Germline V gene lookup returns CDR1 SGHKS and CDR2 YYEKEE (reference sequence). V was pared by 0 bases and J by 2 bases, with 12 bases between. In DNA, the CDR3 is TGTGCCAGCAGCTTGGCGCCTCGCGGGACCTACGAGCAGTACTTC. It yields the protein CASSLAPRGTYEQYF.

This chain connects TRBV18 to TRBJ2-5; D is uncertain. This CDR3 contains 15 residues. V was trimmed by 7 bases and J by 1 base, leaving 16 bases between them. Germline V gene data show CDR1 as KGHSH and CDR2 as LQKENI. In nucleotides, the CDR3 is TGTGCCAGCTTCGATCAGAACACAGTCCAAGAGACCCAGTACTTC. This translates into CASFDQNTVQETQYF.

V usage is TRBV18 and J usage is TRBJ1-2, with D possibly being TRBD1 (6 bases). This CDR3 contains 14 residues. With 4 bases removed from V and 0 bases from J, the gap between germline ends came to 9 bases. CDR1 KGHSH and CDR2 LQKENI come from the germline V gene. CDR3 loop: CASSHDRTNYGYTF. The CDR3 DNA follows: TGTGCCAGCTCACACGACAGGACTAACTATGGCTACACCTTC.

V is TRBV5-1 and J is TRBJ2-1; TRBD2 matches at 8 bases. Looked up from germline, CDR1 is SGHRS and CDR2 is YFSETQ. This CDR3 has 15 residues. The V segment lost 0 bases and the J segment 7 bases; nucleotides outside the gene matches: 6. CDR3 protein: CASSLEGGRFNEQFF. Written as DNA, the CDR3 is TGCGCCAGCAGCTTGGAGGGCGGGAGGTTTAATGAGCAGTTCTTC.

This clone has a single count. The chain uses TRBV5-1 and TRBJ1-3; D uncertain. V lost 5 bases and J 4 bases, leaving 10 bases between the germline ends. Germline V lookup: CDR1 SGHRS, CDR2 YFSETQ. There are 13 residues in the CDR3. CDR3 coding DNA: TGCGCCAGCAGGGTGCAGCGGGGAAACACCATATATTTT. Protein product: CASRVQRGNTIYF.

CDR3 loop: CASSLEQSRETQYF. In nucleotides, the CDR3 is TGTGCCAGCAGTCTTGAGCAGTCCCGAGAGACCCAGTACTTC. This chain connects TRBV7-9 to TRBJ2-5; D call uncertain. This CDR3 is built from 14 residues. V shed 6 bases and J shed 4 bases, with 15 bases lying between them. Germline assignment: CDR1 SEHNR and CDR2 FQNEAQ (reference sequence).

The chain is built from TRBV10-2 and TRBJ1-2, with no clear D. Trimming cost V 2 bases and J 3 bases, with 10 bases left between them. This CDR3 has 14 residues. CDR1 and CDR2 from the germline V gene are WSHSY and SAAADI. In DNA, the CDR3 is TGCGCCAGCAGTGAGAACCCGGGTCACTATGGCTACACCTTC. This encodes CASSENPGHYGYTF.

V is TRBV27 and J is TRBJ2-7, with D possibly being TRBD1 (5 bases). CDR3 length: 14 residues. Germline CDR1 and CDR2: MNHEY and SMNVEV (reference sequence). V lost 6 bases and J lost 2, with 14 bases in between. The CDR3 sequence is CASSKYTGPYEQYF. DNA for the CDR3: TGTGCCAGCAGCAAATATACAGGCCCCTACGAGCAGTACTTC.

This clone has just one count. CDR3 sequence: CASSTGLAGWYEQFF. CDR3 nucleotides: TGTGCCAGCAGCACGGGACTAGCGGGATGGTATGAGCAGTTCTTC. The V call is TRBV13, the J call TRBJ2-1, with 13 bases aligning to TRBD2. J gave up 8 bases and V 5 bases, and 6 bases lay outside the gene matches. The CDR3 sequence is 15 residues long. From germline, CDR1 is PRHDT and CDR2 FYEKMQ (reference sequence).

The genes are TRBV30 and TRBJ2-3; a weak D match, TRBD1 (5 bases). Trimming cost V 1 base and J 6 bases, with 5 bases left between them. Germline lookup yields CDR1 GTSNPN and CDR2 SVGIG (reference sequence). The CDR3 is made up of 11 amino acids. CDR3 sequence reads: CAWSEGDTQYF. In nucleotides, the CDR3 is TGTGCCTGGAGTGAGGGGGATACGCAGTATTTT.

This clone was seen a handful of times. V usage is TRBV5-1 and J usage is TRBJ2-1; 8 bases fit TRBD1. Looked up from germline, CDR1 is SGHRS and CDR2 is YFSETQ. This CDR3 has 14 amino acids. V lost 4 bases to trimming and J lost 5 bases; unmatched junction nucleotides: 5. CDR3 residues: CASSRTGLHNEQFF. The CDR3 bases are TGCGCCAGCAGCCGGACAGGGCTCCACAATGAGCAGTTCTTC.

This clone came up once. CDR3 sequence reads: CSVGAGANQPQHF. CDR3 DNA: TGCAGCGTGGGGGCAGGGGCCAATCAGCCCCAGCATTTT. This chain uses TRBV29-1 with TRBJ1-5, with a weak D call TRBD1 (6 bases). CDR1 and CDR2 from the germline V gene are SQVTM and ANQGSEA. Trimming removed 6 bases from V and 3 bases from J, with 12 bases in between. This CDR3 spans 13 amino acids.

V is TRBV7-9 and J is TRBJ1-4; possible D gene TRBD1, 5 bases. This CDR3 is 16 amino acids long. Trimming pared 0 bases from V and 6 bases from J, leaving 14 bases between. CDR1 SEHNR and CDR2 FQNEAQ come from the germline V gene (reference sequence). The CDR3 loop reads CASSLAGRGSDEKLFF. CDR3 DNA sequence: TGTGCCAGCAGCTTAGCGGGGCGGGGATCAGATGAAAAACTGTTTTTT.